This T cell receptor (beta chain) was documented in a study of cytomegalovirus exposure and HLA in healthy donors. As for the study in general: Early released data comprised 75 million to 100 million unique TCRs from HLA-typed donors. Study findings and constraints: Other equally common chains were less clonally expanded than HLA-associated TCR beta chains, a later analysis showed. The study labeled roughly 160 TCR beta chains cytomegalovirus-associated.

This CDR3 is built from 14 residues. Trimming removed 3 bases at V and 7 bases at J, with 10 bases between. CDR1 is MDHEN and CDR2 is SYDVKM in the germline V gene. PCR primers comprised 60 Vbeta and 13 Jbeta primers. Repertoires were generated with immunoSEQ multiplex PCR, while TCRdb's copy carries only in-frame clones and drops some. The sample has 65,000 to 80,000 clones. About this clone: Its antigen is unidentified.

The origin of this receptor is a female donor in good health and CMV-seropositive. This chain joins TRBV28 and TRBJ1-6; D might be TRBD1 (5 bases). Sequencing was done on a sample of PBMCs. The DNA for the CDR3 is TGTGCCAGCAGTTTGGCAGGGATCAATTCACCCCTCCACTTT. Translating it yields CASSLAGINSPLHF.